Here is one TCR beta chain with its context. Its antigen is undetermined. This sample was included in a study of T cell responses to AZD1222 COVID-19 vaccine. Study findings and constraints: Sampling that yielded the repertoires occurred only after the peak T cell response. The CD4 TCRs associated with vaccination extended across spike and predominated at 160-218 and 743-854. The breadth and depth of Spike-specific TCRs increased once two AZD1222 doses had been given. Donors in the cohort were predominantly white British and more often female, and clonal diversity was possibly underestimated.

Produced via immunoSEQ multiplex PCR; TCRdb's table is partial and in-frame only. Among some 170,000 clones listed, approximately 90% were seen once. Losses at the gene ends were 4 bases for V and 5 bases for J; bases not matched to a gene: 10. CDR3 size: 16 residues. Looked up from germline, CDR1 is MNHNS and CDR2 is SASEGT. This chain joins TRBV6-1 and TRBJ1-1; TRBD1 matches at 10 bases. This receptor was obtained from an adult who received the MenACWY meningococcal vaccine as a control. Sample: peripheral blood, taken 28 days after the second dose of the MenACWY control vaccine. This chain's CDR3 is CASSAPSDRGRTEAFF. The CDR3 DNA sequence: TGTGCCAGCAGTGCCCCTTCAGACAGGGGGCGGACTGAAGCTTTCTTT.